This T cell receptor (beta chain) was documented in a study of control samples from healthy donors and cancer patients. TCRdb's table, derived via immunoSEQ multiplex PCR, lists solely in-frame clones and lacks some. The sample records under 150,000 clones, 88% being singletons. Trimming left V 7 bases short and J 5 bases short, with 3 bases between. CDR3 length equals 10 residues. The V gene's germline CDR1 is SNHLY and CDR2 FYNNEI. The clonotype was recovered from a woman aged 25 to 39 in good health. Specimen: blood. V and J are TRBV2 and TRBJ2-1; no clear D. As DNA, the CDR3 is TGTGCCAGCACTGACAATGAGCAGTTCTTC. Residues: CASTDNEQFF.